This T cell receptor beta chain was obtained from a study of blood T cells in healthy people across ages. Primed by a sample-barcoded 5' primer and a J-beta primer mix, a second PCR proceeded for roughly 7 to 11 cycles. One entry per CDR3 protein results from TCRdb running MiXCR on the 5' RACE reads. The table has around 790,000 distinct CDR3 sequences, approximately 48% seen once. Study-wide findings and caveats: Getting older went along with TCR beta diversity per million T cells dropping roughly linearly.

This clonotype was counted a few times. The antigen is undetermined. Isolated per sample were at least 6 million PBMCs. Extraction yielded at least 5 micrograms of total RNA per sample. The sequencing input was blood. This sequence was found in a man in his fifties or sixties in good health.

The CDR3 region is CSVARQGASYEQYF. CDR3 DNA sequence: TGCAGCGTTGCCCGACAGGGGGCCAGCTACGAGCAGTACTTC. This chain joins TRBV29-1 and TRBJ2-7; 10 bases map to TRBD1. CDR1 is SQVTM, CDR2 ANQGSEA, per germline. CDR3 length: 14 residues. V gave up 4 bases and J gave up 3 bases; unmatched junction bases: 6.